These 5 T cell receptor beta chains originate from one sample sequenced in a study of siplizumab effects on memory and regulatory T cells. The repertoire was sequenced with immunoSEQ multiplex PCR; TCRdb's copy has only in-frame clones and lacks some. The sample carries tens of thousands of clones, over 85% recorded once. Sequencing used CD8+ T cells sorted from blood. These TCRs come from a human donor in good health.

The rearrangement links TRBV6-5 to TRBJ1-1; D ambiguous. The CDR3 runs 13 residues. The germline V and J ends were trimmed by 0 bases and 5 bases, with 7 bases remaining between them. Germline values: CDR1 MNHEY, CDR2 SVGAGI. The CDR3 loop reads CASSYSSETEAFF. The CDR3 DNA sequence: TGTGCCAGCAGTTACTCGAGCGAGACTGAAGCTTTCTTT.

The rearrangement links TRBV6-1 to TRBJ2-2, with a tentative D call TRBD2 (5 bases). The CDR3 consists of 15 residues. Germline CDR1 reads MNHNS; CDR2 reads SASEGT. The V end was cut by 8 bases, the J end by 2 bases, with 15 bases between. CDR3 bases: TGTGCCAGCTCCCGGGGTCGTTACAACACCGGGGAGCTGTTTTTT. Translated, it gives CASSRGRYNTGELFF.

The V call is TRBV6-1, the J call TRBJ1-1, with 7 nucleotides matching TRBD1. Germline lookup yields CDR1 MNHNS and CDR2 SASEGT. The ends lost 7 bases at V and 2 bases at J; junction bases unmatched: 4. CDR3 size: 13 residues. The CDR3, as DNA: TGTGCCAGCATTCGGGACAGAAACACTGAAGCTTTCTTT. Amino acid sequence: CASIRDRNTEAFF.

This clone was found once. V and J are TRBV7-6 and TRBJ2-7; 9 nucleotides match TRBD1. J lost 1 base, V lost 5 bases, and 9 bases had no gene match. Germline CDR1 SGHVS, CDR2 FNYEAQ. The CDR3 loop spans 16 amino acids. DNA for the CDR3: TGTGCCAGCAGCCCAACCCCCGGGACAGGGTCCTACGAGCAGTACTTC. Residues: CASSPTPGTGSYEQYF.

The rearrangement links TRBV27 to TRBJ2-7; D could derive from TRBD1 or TRBD2 (5 bases each). Germline CDR1 MNHEY, CDR2 SMNVEV (reference sequence). V shed 5 bases and J shed 2 bases, with 13 bases lying between them. The length of the CDR3 is 14 residues. DNA of the CDR3: TGTGCCAGCAGTGACCGGGACGGTCCCTACGAGCAGTACTTC. Protein sequence: CASSDRDGPYEQYF.